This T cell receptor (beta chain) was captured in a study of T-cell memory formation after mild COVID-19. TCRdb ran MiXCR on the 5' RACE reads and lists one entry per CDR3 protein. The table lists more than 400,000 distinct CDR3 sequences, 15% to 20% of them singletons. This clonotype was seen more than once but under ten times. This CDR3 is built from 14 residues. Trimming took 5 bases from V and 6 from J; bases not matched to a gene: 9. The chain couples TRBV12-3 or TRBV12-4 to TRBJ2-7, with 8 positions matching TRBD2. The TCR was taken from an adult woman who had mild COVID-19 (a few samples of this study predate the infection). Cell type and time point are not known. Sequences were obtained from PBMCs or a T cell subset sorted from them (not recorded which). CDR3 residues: CASSPWTSSFEQYF. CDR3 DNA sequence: TGTGCCAGCAGTCCCTGGACTAGCTCATTCGAGCAGTACTTC.